These 10 T cell receptor beta chains share one sample of origin, sequenced in a study of blood T cells in healthy people across ages (dated by TCRdb to the mid-2010s). Preparation of the library involved 5' RACE. The instrument was an Illumina HiSeq 2500. A second PCR of roughly 7 to 12 cycles was run with a J-beta primer mix and a sample-barcoded 5' primer. TCRdb took the public reads, trimmed them with fastp at Q25, ran MiXCR for clone calling and kept in-frame beta chains. Identical CDR3 protein sequences are pooled into one entry, listed with their most common genes and DNA. This sample lists about 1.8 million distinct CDR3 sequences; approximately 50% were detected once. The leading ten clones occupy 2% to 2.5% of the sample. Sequenced material: blood. The receptor set was obtained from a woman aged 40 to 55 in good health.

A single count supports this clonotype. J is TRBJ2-7 and V is TRBV5-4; D unclear. The V gene's germline CDR1 is SGHNT and CDR2 YYREEE (reference sequence). V dropped 0 bases and J dropped 0 bases, with 7 bases sitting between them. The CDR3 has 14 residues. CDR3 amino acids: CASSLGPHSYEQYF. The CDR3 coding sequence is TGTGCCAGCAGCTTGGGGCCCCACTCCTACGAGCAGTACTTC.

The chain carries TRBV4-3 and TRBJ2-1; TRBD2 might be the D (6 bases). Trimming removed 3 bases at V and 3 bases at J, with 18 bases between. The CDR3 contains 17 residues. In germline, CDR1 is LGHNA, CDR2 YSLEER. The CDR3 spells CASSQGLTLANYNEQFF. In DNA form, the CDR3 reads TGCGCCAGCAGCCAGGGTTTAACACTAGCTAACTACAATGAGCAGTTCTTC.

The chain is built from TRBV7-2 and TRBJ2-1; D possibly corresponds to TRBD1 (5 bases). This CDR3 region has 18 residues. Looked up from germline, CDR1 is SGHTA and CDR2 is FQGNSA. The V end lost 0 bases, the J end lost 0 bases, and 15 bases lay between the germline ends. The CDR3 spells CASSLAQGRLSSYNEQFF. The CDR3 region has the DNA TGTGCCAGCAGCTTAGCGCAGGGCAGGCTGAGCTCCTACAATGAGCAGTTCTTC.

The chain recombines TRBV28 with TRBJ1-4, with 7 positions matching TRBD1. V shed 4 bases, J shed 7 bases, and the junction held 12 bases outside the gene matches. Per germline, CDR1 MDHEN and CDR2 SYDVKM. The length of the CDR3 is 16 residues. For the CDR3, the DNA is TGTGCCAGCAGTTCAATCGCAGGGGGTTTGGTTGAAAAACTGTTTTTT. It codes for CASSSIAGGLVEKLFF.

This chain joins TRBV20-1 and TRBJ1-1, with 10 bases aligning to TRBD1. Germline CDR1 is DFQATT and CDR2 is SNEGSKA (reference sequence). The V gene end was trimmed by 0 bases and the J gene end by 13 bases; junction bases not matched to a gene: 8. The CDR3 runs to 13 residues. The CDR3 DNA sequence: TGCAGTGCTAGAGATAGGACAGGGGGGAGGGTTTTCTTT. This encodes CSARDRTGGRVFF.

The V call is TRBV7-9, the J call TRBJ1-4; D may be TRBD1 (5 bases). This CDR3 region has 16 residues. The germline V gene encodes CDR1 SEHNR and CDR2 FQNEAQ (reference sequence). V lost 5 bases to trimming and J lost 2 bases, with 15 bases between them. The CDR3 reads CASSPGGAGTNEKLFF. CDR3 nucleotides: TGTGCCAGCAGCCCCGGCGGGGCTGGGACTAATGAAAAACTGTTTTTT. Complete variable domain (other parts from reference TRBV7-9 and TRBJ1-4): DTGVSQNPRHKITKRGQNVTFRCDPISEHNRLYWYRQTLGQGPEFLTYFQNEAQLEKSRLLSDRFSAERPKGSFSTLEIQRTEQGDSAMYLCASSPGGAGTNEKLFFGSGTQLSVL.

The gene calls are TRBV20-1 and TRBJ1-2; D uncertain. The germline gives CDR1 DFQATT, CDR2 SNEGSKA (reference sequence). This CDR3 is 14 amino acids long. Between the trimmed V and J ends, which lost 0 bases and 9 bases, there was a span of 17 bases. The CDR3 nucleotides read TGCAGTGCTAGAGATCTCAGTGGACTCTCCCGCTACACCTTC. It is translated as CSARDLSGLSRYTF.

V gene TRBV9 combines with J gene TRBJ2-1; D is unresolved. Trimming shortened V by 1 base and J by 0 bases, and 8 bases separated the two germline ends. Germline values: CDR1 SGDLS, CDR2 YYNGEE. CDR3 length equals 15 residues. The CDR3 DNA sequence: TGTGCCAGCAGCGTAACGTTGGGCTCCTACAATGAGCAGTTCTTC. Protein: CASSVTLGSYNEQFF.

The rearrangement links TRBV20-1 to TRBJ2-3, with 8 bases lining up with TRBD2. The germline gives CDR1 DFQATT, CDR2 SNEGSKA (reference sequence). This CDR3 spans 17 amino acids. The J segment lost 1 base and the V segment lost 3 bases, leaving 12 bases of the junction unmatched. In DNA, the CDR3 is TGCAGTGCTAGCGGGGGGGCGGGGGTTGACGGCACAGATACGCAGTATTTT. Its translation: CSASGGAGVDGTDTQYF.

Concerning this clonotype itself: One junction end disagrees with the germline gene, perhaps due to a read error. The rearrangement joins TRBV29-1 to TRBJ2-1; a possible D gene is TRBD1 (5 bases). Germline V lookup: CDR1 SQVTM, CDR2 ANQGSEA. The CDR3 runs to 15 residues. CDR3 in DNA: TGCAGCGTTGAAGAATTGGGGCTACGAAGTGGAGAGCGGTTCTTC. Protein product: CSVEELGLRSGERFF.